One sample yielded the 9 T cell receptor beta chains listed below, sequenced in a study of OX40 agonist ivuxolimab in advanced cancers. Sequencing used immunoSEQ multiplex PCR; TCRdb keeps in-frame clones, though not all of them. Counted here are about 62,000 clones, less than 85% occurring once; the ten biggest clones make up over 3.5%. The sequencing here drew on CD4+ or CD8+ T cells sorted from blood, taken in a trial of the OX40 agonist ivuxolimab. These receptors were collected from an adult with an advanced solid tumor such as melanoma, head and neck, liver or kidney cancer.

The chain employs TRBV29-1 and TRBJ2-5, with a tentative D call TRBD2 (5 bases). Germline V lookup: CDR1 SQVTM, CDR2 ANQGSEA. Trimming took off 3 bases at V and 4 bases at J, with 15 bases between the two ends. This CDR3 contains 14 residues. CDR3 in amino acids: CSVDIAAGGETQYF. The CDR3 DNA reads TGCAGCGTTGATATCGCGGCAGGAGGAGAGACCCAGTACTTC. The full variable domain, completed using reference TRBV29-1 and TRBJ2-5, is SAVISQKPSRDICQRGTSLTIQCQVDSQVTMMFWYRQQPGQSLTLIATANQGSEATYESGFVIDKFPISRPNLTFSTLTVSNMSPEDSSIYLCSVDIAAGGETQYFGPGTRLLVL.

The chain combines TRBV6-1 with TRBJ2-7; the match to TRBD1 covers 10 bases. The CDR3 extends over 15 amino acids. In germline, CDR1 is MNHNS, CDR2 SASEGT. The V and J ends lost 10 bases and 4 bases, in that order; junction bases with no gene match: 13. The CDR3: CATPKIGTGEYEQYF. CDR3 DNA: TGTGCCACCCCGAAGATAGGGACAGGGGAGTACGAGCAGTACTTC.

As concerns this clone: The junction departs from the called germline gene at one end, perhaps through a read error. This chain uses TRBV7-7 with TRBJ1-1, with unresolved D. The CDR3 loop spans 13 amino acids. CDR1 and CDR2 from the germline V gene are SSHAT and FNYEAQ (reference sequence). The CDR3 loop reads CASSFRQNTEAFF. CDR3 in DNA: TGTGCTAGCAGCTTCCGACAGAACACTGAAGCTTTCTTT.

The chain carries TRBV9 and TRBJ2-5, with 8 bases that match TRBD1. The V gene end was trimmed by 3 bases and the J gene end by 2 bases; junction bases not matched to a gene: 6. Germline V gives CDR1 SGDLS, CDR2 YYNGEE. This CDR3 has 15 amino acids. The DNA of the CDR3 is TGTGCCAGCAGCGCGAACAGGGGGAATCAAGAGACCCAGTACTTC. Its translation is CASSANRGNQETQYF.

This clone was seen a handful of times. The V call is TRBV7-3, the J call TRBJ2-1, with TRBD2 matching over 14 bases. Trimming at V came to 5 bases and at J to 8 bases, leaving 5 bases not matched to a gene. The germline V gene has CDR1 SGHTA and CDR2 FQGTGA. This CDR3 is 15 amino acids long. CDR3 sequence reads: CASSRSGLAGDEQFF. In DNA, the CDR3 is TGTGCCAGCAGCCGATCGGGACTAGCGGGAGATGAGCAGTTCTTC. Based on the CDR3 plus reference TRBV7-3 and TRBJ2-1, the full variable domain is GAGVSQTPSNKVTEKGKYVELRCDPISGHTALYWYRQSLGQGPEFLIYFQGTGAADDSGLPNDRFFAVRPEGSVSTLKIQRTERGDSAVYLCASSRSGLAGDEQFFGPGTRLTVL.

The chain carries TRBV29-1 and TRBJ1-2, with 8 bases fitting TRBD1. In germline, CDR1 is SQVTM, CDR2 ANQGSEA. CDR3 length: 13 residues. V lost 3 bases to trimming and J lost 1 base; unmatched junction nucleotides: 1. CDR3 residues: CSVETGDNYGYTF. CDR3 sequence (DNA): TGCAGCGTTGAGACAGGGGATAACTATGGCTACACCTTC.

The V gene is TRBV5-1, the J gene TRBJ2-5; TRBD2 matches at 12 bases. The trim removed 2 bases at V and 1 base at J, leaving 3 bases unmatched. In germline, CDR1 is SGHRS, CDR2 YFSETQ. The CDR3 is made up of 16 amino acids. CDR3 coding DNA: TGCGCCAGCAGCTTAGGACTAGCGGGACCCCAAGAGACCCAGTACTTC. Its translation is CASSLGLAGPQETQYF.

CDR3 sequence reads: CASNSGARGANVLTF. CDR3 bases: TGTGCCAGTAACTCAGGGGCCCGTGGGGCCAACGTCCTGACTTTC. This chain joins TRBV19 and TRBJ2-6, with TRBD1 as a possible D gene (6 bases). CDR1 and CDR2 (germline): LNHDA, SQIVND (reference sequence). V shed 7 bases and J shed 3 bases, with 13 bases lying between them. This CDR3 has 15 residues. Together with reference TRBV19 and TRBJ2-6, the CDR3 gives the full variable domain: DGGITQSPKYLFRKEGQNVTLSCEQNLNHDAMYWYRQDPGQGLRLIYYSQIVNDFQKGDIAEGYSVSREKKESFPLTVTSAQKNPTAFYLCASNSGARGANVLTFGAGSRLTVL.

The chain is built from TRBV19 and TRBJ1-4; D remains unclear. The CDR3 is 16 residues long. From germline, CDR1 is LNHDA and CDR2 SQIVND (reference sequence). Trimming stripped 4 bases from V and 8 bases from J, with 20 bases between. The CDR3, as DNA: TGTGCCAGTAGTACGACCCCCCACGGAAGTCGGGAAAAACTGTTTTTT. This gives the protein CASSTTPHGSREKLFF.